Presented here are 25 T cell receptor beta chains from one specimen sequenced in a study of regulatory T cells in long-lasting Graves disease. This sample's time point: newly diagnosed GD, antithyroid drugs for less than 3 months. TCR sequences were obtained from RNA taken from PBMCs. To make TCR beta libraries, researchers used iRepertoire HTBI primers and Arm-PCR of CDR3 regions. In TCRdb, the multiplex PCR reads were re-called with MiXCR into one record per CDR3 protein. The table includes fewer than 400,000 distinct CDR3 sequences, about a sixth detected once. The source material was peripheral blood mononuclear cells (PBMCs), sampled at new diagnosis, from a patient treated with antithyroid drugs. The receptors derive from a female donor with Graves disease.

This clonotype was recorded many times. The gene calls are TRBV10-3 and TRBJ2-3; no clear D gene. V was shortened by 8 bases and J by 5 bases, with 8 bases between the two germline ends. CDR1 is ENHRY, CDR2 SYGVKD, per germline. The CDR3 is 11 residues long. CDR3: CAIRILDTQYF. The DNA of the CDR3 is TGTGCCATCCGAATTCTAGATACGCAGTATTTT.

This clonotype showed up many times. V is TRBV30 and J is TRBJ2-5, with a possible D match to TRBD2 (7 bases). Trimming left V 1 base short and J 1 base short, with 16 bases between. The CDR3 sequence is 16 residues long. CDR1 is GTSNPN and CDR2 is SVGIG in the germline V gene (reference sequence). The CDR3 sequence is CAWSAGGATAQETQYF. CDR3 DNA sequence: TGTGCCTGGAGTGCGGGGGGCGCGACCGCCCAAGAGACCCAGTACTTC.

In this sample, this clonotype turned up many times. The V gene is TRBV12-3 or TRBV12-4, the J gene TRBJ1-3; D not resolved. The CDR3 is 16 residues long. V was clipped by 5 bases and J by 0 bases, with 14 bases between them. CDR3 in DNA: TGTGCCAGCAGTCAAAGGAGCCTGAGCTCTGGAAACACCATATATTTT. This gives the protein CASSQRSLSSGNTIYF.

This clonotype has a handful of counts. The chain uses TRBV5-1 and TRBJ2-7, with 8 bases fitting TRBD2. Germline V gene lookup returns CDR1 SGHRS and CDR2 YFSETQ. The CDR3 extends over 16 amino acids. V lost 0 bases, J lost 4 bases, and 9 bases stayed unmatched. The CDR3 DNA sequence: TGCGCCAGCAGCTTGGTGAGAAGCGGGAGTACTTACGAGCAGTACTTC. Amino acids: CASSLVRSGSTYEQYF.

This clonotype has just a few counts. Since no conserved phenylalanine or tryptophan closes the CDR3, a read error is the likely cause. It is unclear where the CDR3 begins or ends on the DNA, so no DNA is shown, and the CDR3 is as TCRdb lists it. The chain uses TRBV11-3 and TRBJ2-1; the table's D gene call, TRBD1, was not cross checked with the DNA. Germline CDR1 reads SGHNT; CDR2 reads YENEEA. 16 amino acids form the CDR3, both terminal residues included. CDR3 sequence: CASSLDSGEGYNEQFL.

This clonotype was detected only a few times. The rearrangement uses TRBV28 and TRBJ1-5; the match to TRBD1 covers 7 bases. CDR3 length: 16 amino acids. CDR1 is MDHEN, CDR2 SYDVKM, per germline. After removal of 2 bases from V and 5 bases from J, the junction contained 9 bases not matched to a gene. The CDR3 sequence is CASSLEVGQGDQPQHF. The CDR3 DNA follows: TGTGCCAGCAGTTTAGAGGTCGGGCAGGGGGATCAGCCCCAGCATTTT.

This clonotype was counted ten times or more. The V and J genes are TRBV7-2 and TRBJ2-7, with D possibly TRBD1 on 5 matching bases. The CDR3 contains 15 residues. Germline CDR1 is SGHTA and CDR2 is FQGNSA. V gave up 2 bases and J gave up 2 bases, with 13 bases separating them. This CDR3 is CASSLSSGIPYEQYF. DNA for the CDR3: TGTGCCAGCAGCTTAAGTTCAGGGATACCCTACGAGCAGTACTTC.

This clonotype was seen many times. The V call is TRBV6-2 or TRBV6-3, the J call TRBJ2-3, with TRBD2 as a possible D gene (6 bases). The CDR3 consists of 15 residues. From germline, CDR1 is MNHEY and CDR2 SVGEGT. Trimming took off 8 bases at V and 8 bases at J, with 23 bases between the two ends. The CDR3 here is CASVHRDSRSGTQYF. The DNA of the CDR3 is TGTGCCAGCGTCCATCGGGACTCCCGCTCCGGTACGCAGTATTTT.

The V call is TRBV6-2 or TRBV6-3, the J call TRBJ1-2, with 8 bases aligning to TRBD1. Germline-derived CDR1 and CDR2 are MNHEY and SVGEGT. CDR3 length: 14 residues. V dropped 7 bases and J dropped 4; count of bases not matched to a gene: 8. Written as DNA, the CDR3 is TGTGCCAGCAATCCGGGACAGGAGTCCTATGGCTACACCTTC. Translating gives CASNPGQESYGYTF.

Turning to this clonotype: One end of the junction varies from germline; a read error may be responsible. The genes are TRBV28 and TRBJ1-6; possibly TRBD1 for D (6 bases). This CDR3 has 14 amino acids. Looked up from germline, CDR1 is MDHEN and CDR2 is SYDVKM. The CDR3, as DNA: TGTGCCAACAGTTTAGGGGGAGGTTATTCACCCCTCCACTTT. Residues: CANSLGGGYSPLHF. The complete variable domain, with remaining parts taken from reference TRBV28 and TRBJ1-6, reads DVKVTQSSRYLVKRTGEKVFLECVQDMDHENMFWYRQDPGLGLRLIYFSYDVKMKEKGDIPEGYSVSREKKERFSLILESASTNQTSMYLCANSLGGGYSPLHFGNGTRLTVT.

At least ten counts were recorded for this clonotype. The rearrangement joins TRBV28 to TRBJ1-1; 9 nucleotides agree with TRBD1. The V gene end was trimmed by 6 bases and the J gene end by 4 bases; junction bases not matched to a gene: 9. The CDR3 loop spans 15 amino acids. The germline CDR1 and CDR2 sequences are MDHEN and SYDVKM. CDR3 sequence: CASRPQGAWGTEAFF. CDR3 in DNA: TGTGCCAGCAGGCCACAGGGGGCCTGGGGCACTGAAGCTTTCTTT.

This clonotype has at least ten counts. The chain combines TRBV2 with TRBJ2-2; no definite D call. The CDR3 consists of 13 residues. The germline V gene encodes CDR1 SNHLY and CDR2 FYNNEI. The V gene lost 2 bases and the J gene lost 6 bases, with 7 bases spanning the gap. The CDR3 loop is CASSETGPGELFF. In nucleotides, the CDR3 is TGTGCCAGCAGTGAAACCGGGCCCGGGGAGCTGTTTTTT.

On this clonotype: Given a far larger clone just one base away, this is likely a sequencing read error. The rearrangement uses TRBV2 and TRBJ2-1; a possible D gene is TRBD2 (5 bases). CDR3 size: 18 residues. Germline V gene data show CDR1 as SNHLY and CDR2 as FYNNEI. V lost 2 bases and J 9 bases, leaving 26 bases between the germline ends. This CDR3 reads CASSEIGWTERIPSEQFF. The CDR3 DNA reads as TGTGCCAGCAGTGAAATTGGTTGGACGGAGCGGATCCCTTCTGAGCAGTTCTTC.

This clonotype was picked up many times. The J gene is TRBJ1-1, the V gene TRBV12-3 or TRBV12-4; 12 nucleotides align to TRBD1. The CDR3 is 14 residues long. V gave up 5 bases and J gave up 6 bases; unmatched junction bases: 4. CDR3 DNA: TGTGCCAGCAGTAGGGACAGGGGGCAGCCTGAAGCTTTCTTT. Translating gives CASSRDRGQPEAFF.

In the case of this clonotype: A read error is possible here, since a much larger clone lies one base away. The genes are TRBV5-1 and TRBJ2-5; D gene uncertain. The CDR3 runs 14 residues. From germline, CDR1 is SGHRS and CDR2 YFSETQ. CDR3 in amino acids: CAGSFGQDQETQYF. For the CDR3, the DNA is TGCGCCGGCAGCTTCGGGCAGGACCAAGAGACCCAGTACTTC.

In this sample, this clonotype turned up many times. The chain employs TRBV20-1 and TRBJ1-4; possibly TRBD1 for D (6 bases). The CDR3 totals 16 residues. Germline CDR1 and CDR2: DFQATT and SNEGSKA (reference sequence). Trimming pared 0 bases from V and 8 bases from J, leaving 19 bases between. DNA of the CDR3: TGCAGTGCTAGAGAGTTCGACGGGGGGGCTGAGGAAAAACTGTTTTTT. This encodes CSAREFDGGAEEKLFF.

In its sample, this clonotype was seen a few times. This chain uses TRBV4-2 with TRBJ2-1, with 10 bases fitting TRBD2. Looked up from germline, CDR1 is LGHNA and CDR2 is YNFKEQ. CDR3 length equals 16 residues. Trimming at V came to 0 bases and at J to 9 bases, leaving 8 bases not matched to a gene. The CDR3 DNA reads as TGTGCCAGCAGCCAAGATTATTCTAGCGGGAGTGCTGAGCAGTTCTTC. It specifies CASSQDYSSGSAEQFF.

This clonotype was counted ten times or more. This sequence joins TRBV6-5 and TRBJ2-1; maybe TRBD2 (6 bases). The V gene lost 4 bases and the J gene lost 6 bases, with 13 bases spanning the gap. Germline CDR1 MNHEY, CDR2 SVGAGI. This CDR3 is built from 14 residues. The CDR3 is CASSSPGEVNEQFF. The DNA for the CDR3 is TGTGCCAGCAGTTCCCCGGGGGAGGTCAATGAGCAGTTCTTC.

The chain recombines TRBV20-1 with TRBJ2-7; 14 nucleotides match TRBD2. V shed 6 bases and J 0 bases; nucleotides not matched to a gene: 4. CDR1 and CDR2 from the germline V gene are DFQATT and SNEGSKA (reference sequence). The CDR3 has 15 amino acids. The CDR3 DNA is TGCAGTGCATCCGGGACTAGCGGGAGCTCCTACGAGCAGTACTTC. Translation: CSASGTSGSSYEQYF.

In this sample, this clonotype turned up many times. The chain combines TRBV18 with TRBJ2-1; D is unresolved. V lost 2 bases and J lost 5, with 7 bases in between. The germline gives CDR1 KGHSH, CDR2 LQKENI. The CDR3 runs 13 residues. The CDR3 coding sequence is TGTGCCAGCTCACCATCCAATAACAATGAGCAGTTCTTC. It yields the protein CASSPSNNNEQFF.

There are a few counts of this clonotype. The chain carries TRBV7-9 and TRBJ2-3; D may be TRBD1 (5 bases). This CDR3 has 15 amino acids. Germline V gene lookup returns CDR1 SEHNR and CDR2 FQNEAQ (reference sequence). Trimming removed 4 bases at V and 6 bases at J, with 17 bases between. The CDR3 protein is CASSSTRPGWDTQYF. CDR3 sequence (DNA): TGTGCCAGCAGCTCTACACGCCCAGGGTGGGATACGCAGTATTTT.

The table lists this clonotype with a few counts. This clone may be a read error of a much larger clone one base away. The CDR3: CASLAGVGTDTQYF. CDR3 sequence (DNA): TGTGCCAGCCTAGCGGGAGTGGGCACAGATACGCAGTATTTT. This chain uses TRBV2 with TRBJ2-3, with TRBD2 matching 10 bases. V was pared by 8 bases and J by 1 base, with 3 bases of the junction left unmatched. This CDR3 contains 14 residues. Germline V lookup: CDR1 SNHLY, CDR2 FYNNEI.

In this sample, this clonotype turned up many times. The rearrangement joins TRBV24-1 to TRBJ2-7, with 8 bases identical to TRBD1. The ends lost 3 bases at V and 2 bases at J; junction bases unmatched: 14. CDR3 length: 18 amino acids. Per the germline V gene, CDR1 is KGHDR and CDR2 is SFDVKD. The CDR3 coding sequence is TGTGCCACCAGTGATGCAGCGCCGAGACAGGGGATCGCCTACGAGCAGTACTTC. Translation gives CATSDAAPRQGIAYEQYF.

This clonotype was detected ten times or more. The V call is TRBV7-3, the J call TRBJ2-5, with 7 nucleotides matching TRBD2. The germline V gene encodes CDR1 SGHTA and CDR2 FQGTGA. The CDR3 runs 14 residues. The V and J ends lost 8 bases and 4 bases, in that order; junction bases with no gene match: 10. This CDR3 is CASPLPGRAETQYF. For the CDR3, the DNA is TGTGCCAGCCCACTCCCGGGGAGGGCAGAGACCCAGTACTTC. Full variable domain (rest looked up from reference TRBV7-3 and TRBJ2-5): GAGVSQTPSNKVTEKGKYVELRCDPISGHTALYWYRQSLGQGPEFLIYFQGTGAADDSGLPNDRFFAVRPEGSVSTLKIQRTERGDSAVYLCASPLPGRAETQYFGPGTRLLVL.

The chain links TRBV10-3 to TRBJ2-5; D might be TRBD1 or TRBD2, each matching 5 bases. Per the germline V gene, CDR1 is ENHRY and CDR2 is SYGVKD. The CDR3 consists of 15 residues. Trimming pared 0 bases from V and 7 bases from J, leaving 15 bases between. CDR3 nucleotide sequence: TGTGCCATCAGTGAGTCGGGAGAGTATAGGGGGACCCAGTACTTC. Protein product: CAISESGEYRGTQYF.